What follows are 29 T cell receptor beta chains derived from one specimen sequenced in a study of blood T cells in healthy people across ages. Using a J-beta primer mix together with a sample-barcoded 5' primer, a second PCR was run for about 7 to 12 cycles. TCRdb re-called the 5' RACE reads with MiXCR, one entry per CDR3 protein. The sample has over 1,500,000 distinct CDR3 sequences, about 49% seen once. The specimen sequenced was blood. The receptors come from a woman aged 35 to 49 in good health.

This clonotype was recorded a few times. The genes are TRBV4-3 and TRBJ2-3; the match to TRBD2 covers 14 bases. This CDR3 comprises 17 residues. Per the germline V gene, CDR1 is LGHNA and CDR2 is YSLEER. J was trimmed by 4 bases and V by 0 bases; bases with no gene match: 3. The DNA of the CDR3 is TGCGCCAGCAGCCAAGAAATGACTAGCGGGGGGGCAGATACGCAGTATTTT. Translation gives CASSQEMTSGGADTQYF.

The J gene is TRBJ2-3, the V gene TRBV6-1; D is ambiguous. Per germline, CDR1 MNHNS and CDR2 SASEGT. With 5 bases removed from V and 3 bases from J, the gap between germline ends came to 21 bases. The CDR3 is made up of 17 amino acids. The CDR3 region has the DNA TGTGCCAGCAGTCGGGCGACGGCTAGTCTTAGAACAGATACGCAGTATTTT. Its protein product is CASSRATASLRTDTQYF.

The chain is built from TRBV10-3 and TRBJ2-1, with TRBD2 matching over 9 bases. Trimming removed 6 bases from V and 1 base from J; junction bases left unmatched: 4. The germline V gene has CDR1 ENHRY and CDR2 SYGVKD. CDR3 length: 15 residues. The DNA of the CDR3 is TGTGCCATCAGCGACCTAGCGGGGTCCTACAATGAGCAGTTCTTC. It codes for CAISDLAGSYNEQFF.

The rearrangement joins TRBV4-2 to TRBJ1-5; no firm D call. The CDR3 runs 16 residues. V was clipped by 0 bases and J by 1 base, with 10 bases between them. Germline assignment: CDR1 LGHNA and CDR2 YNFKEQ. The CDR3 region is CASSQDSGGSNQPQHF. DNA of the CDR3: TGTGCCAGCAGCCAAGATTCGGGTGGCAGCAATCAGCCCCAGCATTTT.

The chain couples TRBV28 to TRBJ1-5, with 10 bases matching TRBD1. The CDR3 loop spans 16 amino acids. CDR1 is MDHEN, CDR2 SYDVKM, per germline. V shed 5 bases and J 9 bases; nucleotides not matched to a gene: 13. The CDR3 DNA is TGTGCCAGCAGTCCGAGGACAGGGGGTGGGATGGGGCCCCAGCATTTT. Translation gives CASSPRTGGGMGPQHF. Based on the CDR3 plus reference TRBV28 and TRBJ1-5, the full variable domain is DVKVTQSSRYLVKRTGEKVFLECVQDMDHENMFWYRQDPGLGLRLIYFSYDVKMKEKGDIPEGYSVSREKKERFSLILESASTNQTSMYLCASSPRTGGGMGPQHFGDGTRLSIL.

This clonotype came up a few times. V is TRBV12-3 or TRBV12-4 and J is TRBJ2-4; D uncertain. The J call may be in error: the DNA end matches TRBJ2-5 better. This CDR3 is 12 amino acids long. The CDR3 region has the DNA TGTGCCAGCAGTCCGGATCTGGGGACCCAGTACTTC. Its protein product is CASSPDLGTQYF.

Concerning this clonotype: An end of the junction differs from the germline gene, which may be a read error. This chain joins TRBV3-1 and TRBJ2-3; 10 bases fit TRBD2. This CDR3 spans 17 amino acids. From germline, CDR1 is LGHDT and CDR2 YNNKEL (reference sequence). For the CDR3, the DNA is TGTACCAGCAGCCAAGATGCGACTAGCGGGCTCACAGATACGCAGTATTTT. Its translation is CTSSQDATSGLTDTQYF.

This clonotype was seen a few times. This CDR3 is CASSRTGTSSYNEQFF. CDR3 nucleotides: TGTGCCAGCAGCCGAACCGGGACTAGCAGCTACAATGAGCAGTTCTTC. The chain links TRBV7-9 to TRBJ2-1; 9 bases are a match to TRBD2. Germline CDR1 reads SEHNR; CDR2 reads FQNEAQ (reference sequence). The CDR3 extends over 16 amino acids. With V trimmed by 5 bases and J by 3 bases, 8 bases remained unmatched.

This chain uses TRBV5-1 with TRBJ2-7, with 7 positions matching TRBD1. The germline gives CDR1 SGHRS, CDR2 YFSETQ. The length of the CDR3 is 15 residues. The ends lost 0 bases at V and 4 bases at J; junction bases unmatched: 7. For the CDR3, the DNA is TGCGCCAGCAGCTTGGCCTCGGGCAGGGGGTACGAGCAGTACTTC. It codes for CASSLASGRGYEQYF.

This sequence joins TRBV6-6 and TRBJ2-1; the match to TRBD1 covers 7 bases. With V trimmed by 5 bases and J by 5 bases, 9 bases remained unmatched. The CDR3 covers 15 residues. Germline loops: CDR1 MNHNY, CDR2 SVGAGI (reference sequence). CDR3 residues: CASSHTRTGDNEQFF. The CDR3 DNA is TGTGCCAGCAGTCACACCCGGACAGGAGACAATGAGCAGTTCTTC.

The chain is built from TRBV20-1 and TRBJ2-3; either TRBD1 or TRBD2 may fit D (5 bases each). The CDR3 spans 14 residues. Trimming removed 5 bases at V and 3 bases at J, with 15 bases between. Germline V gives CDR1 DFQATT, CDR2 SNEGSKA (reference sequence). CDR3 nucleotide sequence: TGCAGTGCTTCCCAGAGGGACGGGACAGATACGCAGTATTTT. As protein: CSASQRDGTDTQYF.

This chain links TRBV10-3 with TRBJ1-6, with TRBD1 as a possible D gene (6 bases). The CDR3 is 16 residues long. Germline CDR1 ENHRY, CDR2 SYGVKD. With 0 bases removed from V and 8 bases from J, the gap between germline ends came to 14 bases. CDR3 bases: TGTGCCATCAGTGAGTCTTTAGCCGAGGGGGATTCACCCCTCCACTTT. Its protein product is CAISESLAEGDSPLHF.

The chain uses TRBV6-5 and TRBJ1-6; no clear D. From germline, CDR1 is MNHEY and CDR2 SVGAGI. The CDR3 contains 16 residues. Trimming removed 0 bases from V and 4 bases from J, with 10 bases in between. CDR3 sequence: CASSYSSQTYNSPLHF. In nucleotides, the CDR3 is TGTGCCAGCAGTTACTCGAGCCAGACATATAATTCACCCCTCCACTTT.

The chain links TRBV28 to TRBJ1-5, with 8 nucleotides matching TRBD1. Germline V CDR1 and CDR2: MDHEN, SYDVKM. V was clipped by 5 bases and J by 5 bases; unmatched bases: 17. The CDR3 is made up of 18 amino acids. The CDR3 nucleotides are TGTGCCAGCAGTCCTTCCCAATCGCCGACAGGGGTGCATCAGCCCCAGCATTTT. This sequence encodes CASSPSQSPTGVHQPQHF.

This chain connects TRBV6-2 or TRBV6-3 to TRBJ2-1; D remains ambiguous. Germline V CDR1 and CDR2: MNHEY, SVGEGT. The CDR3 runs to 13 residues. With 0 bases removed from V and 10 bases from J, the gap between germline ends came to 10 bases. The CDR3 sequence: CASSYSELYEQFF. CDR3 DNA: TGTGCCAGCAGTTACTCAGAGCTCTACGAGCAGTTCTTC.

V usage is TRBV7-2 and J usage is TRBJ2-7; 9 bases agree with TRBD1. The DNA end is more similar to TRBJ2-5, so the J call may be wrong. The germline CDR1 and CDR2 sequences are SGHTA and FQGNSA. The CDR3 runs 14 residues. The CDR3 nucleotides are TGTGCCAGCACCGCCCCGGGACAGGGAGAGACCCAGTACTTC. This codes for CASTAPGQGETQYF.

The chain recombines TRBV21-1 with TRBJ1-2; the D call of TRBD1 is as the table states it, not checked on the DNA. TRBV21-1 is deemed a pseudogene. There are 20 residues in the CDR3. The CDR3 bases are TGTGCCAGCAGCAATGGCCAGGGACAGTCTCGTCCGAATACGAACTATGGCTACACCTTC. It specifies CASSNGQGQSRPNTNYGYTF.

This clonotype has a handful of counts. CDR3 bases: TGTGCCAGCAGCGGGAAGGGGAAAGCTTTCTTT. It encodes CASSGKGKAFF. The rearrangement joins TRBV9 to TRBJ1-1, with D possibly matching TRBD1 (5 bases). The V end was cut by 3 bases, the J end by 9 bases, with 9 bases between. Germline V gene lookup returns CDR1 SGDLS and CDR2 YYNGEE. The CDR3 runs 11 residues.

This chain connects TRBV27 to TRBJ2-1, with TRBD1 matching over 11 bases. The CDR3 consists of 15 residues. After removal of 4 bases from V and 13 bases from J, the junction contained 12 bases not matched to a gene. CDR1 MNHEY and CDR2 SMNVEV come from the germline V gene (reference sequence). CDR3 amino acids: CASSWGTGGQETQFF. The DNA for the CDR3 is TGTGCCAGCAGTTGGGGGACAGGGGGGCAAGAGACCCAGTTCTTC.

This clonotype has only a few counts. This sequence joins TRBV7-2 and TRBJ2-5; TRBD1 matches 7 bases. TRBJ2-7 explains the end of the DNA better; the J call may be wrong. In germline, CDR1 is SGHTA, CDR2 FQGNSA. The CDR3 contains 14 residues. CDR3 sequence (DNA): TGTGCCAGCAGCTTCGGACAGGCCCTCGGCGAGCAGTACTTC. It is translated as CASSFGQALGEQYF.

On this clonotype itself: A much larger clone is a single base away; this may be a read error. This chain joins TRBV5-1 and TRBJ2-7; D unclear. The CDR3 runs 13 residues. V shed 4 bases and J shed 3 bases, with 11 bases lying between them. Looked up from germline, CDR1 is SGHRS and CDR2 is YFSETQ. The CDR3 DNA reads as TGCGCCAGCAGCCCGATAGGGAACTACGAGCAGTACTTC. Its protein product is CASSPIGNYEQYF.

The J gene is TRBJ2-5, the V gene TRBV7-2, with TRBD2 identical over 7 bases. Germline loops: CDR1 SGHTA, CDR2 FQGNSA. The CDR3 totals 15 residues. V shed 3 bases, J shed 4 bases, and the junction held 8 bases outside the gene matches. The CDR3 protein is CASSFRRTRVETQYF. In nucleotides, the CDR3 is TGTGCCAGCAGCTTCCGGCGGACTAGAGTAGAGACCCAGTACTTC.

V and J are TRBV28 and TRBJ1-5, with D perhaps matching TRBD1 (6 bases). The V gene's germline CDR1 is MDHEN and CDR2 SYDVKM. V gave up 6 bases and J gave up 2 bases, with 14 bases separating them. The length of the CDR3 is 15 residues. The CDR3 here is CASSPRGSGNQPQHF. Written as DNA, the CDR3 is TGTGCCAGCAGCCCAAGGGGGTCCGGCAATCAGCCCCAGCATTTT.

V and J are TRBV4-3 and TRBJ2-7; no clear D gene. V was pared by 0 bases and J by 4 bases, with 16 bases between. Germline V gene sequence: CDR1 LGHNA, CDR2 YSLEER. There are 16 residues in the CDR3. CDR3 region: CASSQDSANWVYEQYF. Here the CDR3 DNA reads TGCGCCAGCAGCCAAGATTCCGCGAATTGGGTATACGAGCAGTACTTC.

Of note for this clonotype: Germline is not matched at one junction end, which may reflect a read error. This sequence joins TRBV27 and TRBJ2-1, with D hard to call. Per the germline V gene, CDR1 is MNHEY and CDR2 is SMNVEV (reference sequence). The CDR3 is 17 amino acids. CDR3 coding DNA: TGTGCCAGCAGTTGGGAAGCGCCCTCGAACTCCTACAATGGGCAGTTCTTC. This sequence encodes CASSWEAPSNSYNGQFF.

A few counts support this clonotype. The genes are TRBV2 and TRBJ2-3; perhaps D is TRBD1 or TRBD2 (5 bases each). Trimming removed 7 bases at V and 0 bases at J, with 11 bases between. The V gene's germline CDR1 is SNHLY and CDR2 FYNNEI. CDR3 length: 14 amino acids. In nucleotides, the CDR3 is TGTGCCAGCATAGACGGGACCAGCACAGATACGCAGTATTTT. Amino acid sequence: CASIDGTSTDTQYF.

In its sample, this clonotype was seen a few times. CDR3 loop: CASSQQSSWPDTQYF. As DNA, the CDR3 is TGTGCCAGCAGCCAGCAGTCTAGTTGGCCAGATACGCAGTATTTT. The rearrangement links TRBV7-9 to TRBJ2-3; D is ambiguous. V lost 5 bases and J 4 bases, leaving 16 bases between the germline ends. The length of the CDR3 is 15 residues. Germline CDR1 is SEHNR and CDR2 is FQNEAQ (reference sequence).

This clonotype was counted a few times. J is TRBJ2-7 and V is TRBV7-2, with TRBD1 identical over 11 bases. The germline CDR1 and CDR2 sequences are SGHTA and FQGNSA. There are 14 residues in the CDR3. The J segment lost 4 bases and the V segment lost 5 bases, leaving 4 bases of the junction unmatched. The chain's CDR3 is CASSQRDRGYEQYF. The CDR3 region has the DNA TGTGCCAGCAGCCAACGGGACAGGGGGTACGAGCAGTACTTC. Looking up the rest from reference TRBV7-2 and TRBJ2-7 gives the full variable domain: GAGVSQSPSNKVTEKGKDVELRCDPISGHTALYWYRQSLGQGLEFLIYFQGNSAPDKSGLPSDRFSAERTGGSVSTLTIQRTQQEDSAVYLCASSQRDRGYEQYFGPGTRLTVT.

The table lists this clonotype with a few counts. The chain carries TRBV20-1 and TRBJ1-2; TRBD1 matches 7 bases. The CDR3 spans 14 residues. Germline V gives CDR1 DFQATT, CDR2 SNEGSKA (reference sequence). J lost 5 bases, V lost 3 bases, and 9 bases had no gene match. For the CDR3, the DNA is TGCAGTGCTAGCGTTGACAGGGTTTCTTATGGCTACACCTTC. Translating gives CSASVDRVSYGYTF.